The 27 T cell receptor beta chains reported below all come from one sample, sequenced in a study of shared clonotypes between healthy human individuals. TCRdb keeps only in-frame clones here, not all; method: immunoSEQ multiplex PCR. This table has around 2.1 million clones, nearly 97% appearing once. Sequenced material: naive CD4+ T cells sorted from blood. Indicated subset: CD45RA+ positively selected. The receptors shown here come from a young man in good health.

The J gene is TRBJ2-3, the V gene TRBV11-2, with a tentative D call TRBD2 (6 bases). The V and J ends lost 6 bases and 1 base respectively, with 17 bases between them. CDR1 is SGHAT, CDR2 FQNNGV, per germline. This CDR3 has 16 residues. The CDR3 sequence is CASSPRSGLGTDTQYF. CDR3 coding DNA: TGTGCCAGCAGTCCCCGTAGCGGTCTCGGCACAGATACGCAGTATTTT.

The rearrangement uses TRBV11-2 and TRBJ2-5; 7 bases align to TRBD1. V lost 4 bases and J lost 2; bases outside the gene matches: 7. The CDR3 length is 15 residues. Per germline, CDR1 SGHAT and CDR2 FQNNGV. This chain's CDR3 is CASSSDGTAQETQYF. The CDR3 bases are TGTGCCAGCAGCTCCGACGGGACAGCACAAGAGACCCAGTACTTC.

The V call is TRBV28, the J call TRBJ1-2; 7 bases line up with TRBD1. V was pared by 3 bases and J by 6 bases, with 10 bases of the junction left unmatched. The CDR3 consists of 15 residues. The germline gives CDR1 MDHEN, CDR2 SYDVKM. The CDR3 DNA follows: TGTGCCAGCAGTTTGGGGCAGGGGGTGCTCCATGGCTACACCTTC. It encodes CASSLGQGVLHGYTF.

CDR3 residues: CASSSPGEGGTQYF. The DNA for the CDR3 is TGTGCCAGCAGTTCCCCGGGGGAAGGGGGTACGCAGTATTTT. The chain is built from TRBV6-5 and TRBJ2-3, with D possibly being TRBD1 or TRBD2 (6 bases each). From germline, CDR1 is MNHEY and CDR2 SVGAGI. V was cut by 4 bases and J by 8 bases, with 16 bases left in between. This CDR3 is 14 amino acids long.

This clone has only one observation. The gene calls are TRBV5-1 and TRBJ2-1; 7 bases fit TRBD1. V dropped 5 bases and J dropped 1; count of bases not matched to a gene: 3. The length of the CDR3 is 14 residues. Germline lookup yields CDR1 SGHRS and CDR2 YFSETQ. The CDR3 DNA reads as TGCGCCAGCAGACCGGGACAGTCCTACAATGAGCAGTTCTTC. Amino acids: CASRPGQSYNEQFF.

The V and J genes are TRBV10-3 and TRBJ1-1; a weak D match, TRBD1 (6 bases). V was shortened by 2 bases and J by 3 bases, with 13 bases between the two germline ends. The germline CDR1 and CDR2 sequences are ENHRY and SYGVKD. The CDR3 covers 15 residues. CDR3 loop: CAISEGQPFDTEAFF. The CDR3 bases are TGTGCCATCAGTGAGGGACAGCCTTTTGACACTGAAGCTTTCTTT.

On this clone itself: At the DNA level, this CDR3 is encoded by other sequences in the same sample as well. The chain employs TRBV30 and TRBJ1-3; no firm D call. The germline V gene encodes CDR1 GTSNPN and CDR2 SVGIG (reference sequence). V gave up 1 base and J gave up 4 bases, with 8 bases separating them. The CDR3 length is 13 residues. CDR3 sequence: CAWSAGGGNTIYF. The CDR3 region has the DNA TGTGCCTGGAGTGCGGGAGGGGGAAACACCATATATTTT.

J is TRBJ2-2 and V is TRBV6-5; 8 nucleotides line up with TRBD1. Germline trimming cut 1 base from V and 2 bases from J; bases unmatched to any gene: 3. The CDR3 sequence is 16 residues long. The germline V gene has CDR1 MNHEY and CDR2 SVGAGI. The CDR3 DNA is TGTGCCAGCAGTTACTACGGGACAGGAAACACCGGGGAGCTGTTTTTT. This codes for CASSYYGTGNTGELFF.

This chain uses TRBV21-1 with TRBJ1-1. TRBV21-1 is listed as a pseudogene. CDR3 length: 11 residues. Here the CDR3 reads CASSNGREAFF. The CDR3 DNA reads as TGTGCCAGCAGCAATGGGCGGGAAGCTTTCTTT.

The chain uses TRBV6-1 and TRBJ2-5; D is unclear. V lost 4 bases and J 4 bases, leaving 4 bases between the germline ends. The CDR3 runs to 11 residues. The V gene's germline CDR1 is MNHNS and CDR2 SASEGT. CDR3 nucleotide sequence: TGTGCCAGCAGTGTATCAGAGACCCAGTACTTC. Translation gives CASSVSETQYF.

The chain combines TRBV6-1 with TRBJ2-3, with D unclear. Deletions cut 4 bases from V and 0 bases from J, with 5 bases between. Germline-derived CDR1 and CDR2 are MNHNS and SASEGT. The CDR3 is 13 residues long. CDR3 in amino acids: CASSAFSTDTQYF. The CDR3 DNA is TGTGCCAGCAGTGCCTTTAGCACAGATACGCAGTATTTT.

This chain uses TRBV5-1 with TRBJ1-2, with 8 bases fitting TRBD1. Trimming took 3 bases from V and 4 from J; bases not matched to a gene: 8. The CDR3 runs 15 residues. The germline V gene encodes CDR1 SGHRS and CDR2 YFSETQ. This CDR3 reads CASSSTGGDLYGYTF. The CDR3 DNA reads TGCGCCAGCAGCTCCACAGGGGGGGATCTCTATGGCTACACCTTC.

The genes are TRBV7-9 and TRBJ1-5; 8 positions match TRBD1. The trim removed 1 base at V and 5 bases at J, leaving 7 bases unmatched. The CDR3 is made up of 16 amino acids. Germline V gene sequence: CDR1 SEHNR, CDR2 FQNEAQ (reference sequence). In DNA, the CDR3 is TGTGCCAGCAGCTTAGGAGAGACAGGGGCGGATCAGCCCCAGCATTTT. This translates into CASSLGETGADQPQHF.

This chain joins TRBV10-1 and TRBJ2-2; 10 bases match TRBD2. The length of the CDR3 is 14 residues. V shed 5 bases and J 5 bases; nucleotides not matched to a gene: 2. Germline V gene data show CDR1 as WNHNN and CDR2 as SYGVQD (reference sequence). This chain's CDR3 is CASSLAGGTGELFF. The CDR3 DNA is TGCGCCAGCAGTTTAGCGGGAGGAACCGGGGAGCTGTTTTTT.

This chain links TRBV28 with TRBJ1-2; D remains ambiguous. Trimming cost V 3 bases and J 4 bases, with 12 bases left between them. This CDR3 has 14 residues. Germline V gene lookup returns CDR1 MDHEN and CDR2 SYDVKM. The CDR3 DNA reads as TGTGCCAGCAGTTTTCACGGGGTCCTCTATGGCTACACCTTC. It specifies CASSFHGVLYGYTF.

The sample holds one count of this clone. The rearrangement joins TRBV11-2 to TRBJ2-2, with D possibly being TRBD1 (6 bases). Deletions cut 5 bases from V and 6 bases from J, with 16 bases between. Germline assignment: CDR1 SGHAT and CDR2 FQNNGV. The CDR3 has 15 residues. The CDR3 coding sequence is TGTGCCAGCAGCCTCCCCCTACCAGGGGCCGGGGAGCTGTTTTTT. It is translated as CASSLPLPGAGELFF.

CDR3 coding DNA: TGCGCCAGCAGCCTCCACCTCACAGATACGCAGTATTTT. Translation gives CASSLHLTDTQYF. The J gene is TRBJ2-3, the V gene TRBV10-1; D not resolved. The CDR3 consists of 13 residues. From germline, CDR1 is WNHNN and CDR2 SYGVQD (reference sequence). The V and J ends lost 6 bases and 2 bases respectively, with 9 bases between them.

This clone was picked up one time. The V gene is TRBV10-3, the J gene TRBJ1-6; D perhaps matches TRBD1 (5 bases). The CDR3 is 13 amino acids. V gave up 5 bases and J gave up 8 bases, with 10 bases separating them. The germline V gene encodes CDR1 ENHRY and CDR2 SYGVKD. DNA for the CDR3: TGTGCCATCAGTCCGGACACTTATTCACCCCTCCACTTT. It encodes CAISPDTYSPLHF.

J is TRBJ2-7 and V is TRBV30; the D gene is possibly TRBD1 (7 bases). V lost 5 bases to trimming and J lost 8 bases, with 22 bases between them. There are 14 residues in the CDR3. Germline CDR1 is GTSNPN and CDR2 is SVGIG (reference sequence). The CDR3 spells CAWSTGGGGPQQYF. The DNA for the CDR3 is TGTGCCTGGTCAACGGGCGGAGGGGGCCCCCAGCAGTACTTC.

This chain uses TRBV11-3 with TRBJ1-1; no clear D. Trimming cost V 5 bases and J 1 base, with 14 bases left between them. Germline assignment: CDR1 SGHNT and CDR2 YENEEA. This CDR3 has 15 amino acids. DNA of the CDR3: TGTGCCAGCAGCCGAGGCAGCGGCCCGAACACTGAAGCTTTCTTT. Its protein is CASSRGSGPNTEAFF.

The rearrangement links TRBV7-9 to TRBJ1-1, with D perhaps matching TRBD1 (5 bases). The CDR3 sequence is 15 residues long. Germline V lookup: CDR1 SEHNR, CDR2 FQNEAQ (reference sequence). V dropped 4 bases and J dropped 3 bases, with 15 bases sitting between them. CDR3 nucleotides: TGTGCCAGCAGCTCCGTCGGGGGAATGTACACTGAAGCTTTCTTT. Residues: CASSSVGGMYTEAFF.

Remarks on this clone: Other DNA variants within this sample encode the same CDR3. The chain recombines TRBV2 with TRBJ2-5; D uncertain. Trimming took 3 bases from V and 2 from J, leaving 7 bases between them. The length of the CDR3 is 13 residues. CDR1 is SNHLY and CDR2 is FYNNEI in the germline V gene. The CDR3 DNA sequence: TGTGCCAGCAGTGACGGGTATCAAGAGACCCAGTACTTC. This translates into CASSDGYQETQYF. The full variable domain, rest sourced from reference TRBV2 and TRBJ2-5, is EPEVTQTPSHQVTQMGQEVILRCVPISNHLYFYWYRQILGQKVEFLVSFYNNEISEKSEIFDDQFSVERPDGSNFTLKIRSTKLEDSAMYFCASSDGYQETQYFGPGTRLLVL.

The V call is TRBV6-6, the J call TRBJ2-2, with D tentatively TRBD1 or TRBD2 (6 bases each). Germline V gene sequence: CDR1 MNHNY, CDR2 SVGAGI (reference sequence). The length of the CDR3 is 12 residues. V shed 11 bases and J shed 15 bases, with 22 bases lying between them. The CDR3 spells CAGESNRGVLFF. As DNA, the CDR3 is TGTGCCGGGGAGTCAAATAGGGGGGTATTGTTTTTT.

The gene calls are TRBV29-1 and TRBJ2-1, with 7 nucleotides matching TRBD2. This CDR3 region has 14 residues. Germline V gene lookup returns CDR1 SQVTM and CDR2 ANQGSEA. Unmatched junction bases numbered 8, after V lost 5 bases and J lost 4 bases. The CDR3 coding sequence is TGCAGCGTTCAGGCGGGGGTCAGATACAATGAGCAGTTCTTC. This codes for CSVQAGVRYNEQFF.

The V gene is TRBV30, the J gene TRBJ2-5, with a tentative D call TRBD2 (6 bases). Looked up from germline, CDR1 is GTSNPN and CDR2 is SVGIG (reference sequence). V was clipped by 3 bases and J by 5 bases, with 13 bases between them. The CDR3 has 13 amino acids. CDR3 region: CAWSYRLGETQYF. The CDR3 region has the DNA TGTGCCTGGAGCTACAGACTAGGCGAGACCCAGTACTTC.

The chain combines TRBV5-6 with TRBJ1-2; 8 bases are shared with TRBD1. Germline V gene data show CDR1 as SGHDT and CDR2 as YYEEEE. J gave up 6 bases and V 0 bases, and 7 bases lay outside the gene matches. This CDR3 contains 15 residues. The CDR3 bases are TGTGCCAGCAGCTTGGTCCTACAGGGGGGTAATGGCTACACCTTC. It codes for CASSLVLQGGNGYTF.

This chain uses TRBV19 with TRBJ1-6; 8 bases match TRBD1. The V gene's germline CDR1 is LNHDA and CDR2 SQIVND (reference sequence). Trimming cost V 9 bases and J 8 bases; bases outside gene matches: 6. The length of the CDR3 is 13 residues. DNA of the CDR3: TGTGCCAGCGGGGACAGGACCCATTCACCCCTCCACTTT. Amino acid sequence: CASGDRTHSPLHF.